What follows are 17 T cell receptor beta chains derived from one specimen sequenced in a study of shared clonotypes between healthy human individuals. Clones were sequenced by immunoSEQ multiplex PCR, and TCRdb holds only the in-frame ones, with some missing. Of around 750,000 clones listed, approximately 79% are singletons. Input material: memory CD4+ T cells sorted from blood. Subset meaning: CD45RA-negative fraction. Receptor source: a woman aged 25 to 39 in good health.

J is TRBJ2-7 and V is TRBV10-1; a weak D match, TRBD1 (6 bases). The CDR3 runs 15 residues. The V and J ends lost 0 bases and 4 bases respectively, with 13 bases between them. From germline, CDR1 is WNHNN and CDR2 SYGVQD (reference sequence). The CDR3 here is CASSESPGEIYEQYF. CDR3 DNA sequence: TGCGCCAGCAGTGAGTCCCCAGGGGAAATTTACGAGCAGTACTTC.

The gene calls are TRBV18 and TRBJ1-4; D unresolved. The CDR3 sequence is 13 residues long. V lost 9 bases to trimming and J lost 8 bases, with 16 bases between them. From germline, CDR1 is KGHSH and CDR2 LQKENI. The CDR3 loop reads CASSMVVEEKLFF. The CDR3 coding sequence is TGTGCCAGTTCCATGGTCGTGGAAGAAAAACTGTTTTTT.

This clone was counted only a few times. This same CDR3 is encoded by further DNA sequences in the sample. The chain combines TRBV5-1 with TRBJ2-1; 7 bases are shared with TRBD2. Per the germline V gene, CDR1 is SGHRS and CDR2 is YFSETQ. The CDR3 extends over 15 amino acids. The trim removed 4 bases at V and 0 bases at J, leaving 4 bases unmatched. The CDR3 nucleotides are TGCGCCAGCAGCAAAGCTAGCGGCTCCTACAATGAGCAGTTCTTC. This encodes CASSKASGSYNEQFF.

This clone has just a few counts. V usage is TRBV29-1 and J usage is TRBJ1-1; D gene ambiguous. Germline lookup yields CDR1 SQVTM and CDR2 ANQGSEA. CDR3 length: 11 amino acids. V shed 0 bases and J shed 9 bases, with 8 bases lying between them. The CDR3 bases are TGCAGCGTTGAAGAAACTTTTAAAGCTTTCTTT. Translating gives CSVEETFKAFF.

The rearrangement uses TRBV5-1 and TRBJ2-1; D is ambiguous. V lost 5 bases and J lost 10, with 10 bases in between. CDR1 and CDR2 (germline): SGHRS, YFSETQ. The CDR3 runs to 11 residues. Here the CDR3 reads CASSREGEQFF. As DNA, the CDR3 is TGCGCCAGCAGTAGGGAAGGCGAGCAGTTCTTC.

The rearrangement uses TRBV4-1 and TRBJ1-1; D is ambiguous. Germline loops: CDR1 MGHRA, CDR2 YSYEKL. The V gene lost 0 bases and the J gene lost 0 bases, with 11 bases spanning the gap. CDR3 length: 16 residues. Here the CDR3 DNA reads TGCGCCAGCAGCCAAGATGCTACAGTTCTGAACACTGAAGCTTTCTTT. This codes for CASSQDATVLNTEAFF.

The V call is TRBV6-5, the J call TRBJ2-5; 10 bases agree with TRBD2. Germline V lookup: CDR1 MNHEY, CDR2 SVGAGI. The CDR3 has 16 residues. V trimming: 4 bases; J trimming: 3 bases; junction bases outside the gene matches: 8. CDR3 sequence: CASSWASGSPEETQYF. CDR3 DNA sequence: TGTGCCAGCAGTTGGGCTAGCGGGAGTCCCGAAGAGACCCAGTACTTC.

This clone has only one observation. The rearrangement joins TRBV7-8 to TRBJ2-6; TRBD1 or TRBD2 may be the D gene (6 bases each). V was clipped by 7 bases and J by 12 bases, with 22 bases between them. Germline values: CDR1 SGHVS, CDR2 FQNEAQ. There are 15 residues in the CDR3. Here the CDR3 DNA reads TGTGCCAGCAAAGGCAATTTCAGGGGACTCGGCGTCCTGACTTTC. Translation gives CASKGNFRGLGVLTF. Full variable domain (outside the CDR3, taken from reference TRBV7-8 and TRBJ2-6): GAGVSQSPRYKVAKRGQDVALRCDPISGHVSLFWYQQALGQGPEFLTYFQNEAQLDKSGLPSDRFFAERPEGSVSTLKIQRTQQEDSAVYLCASKGNFRGLGVLTFGAGSRLTVL.

The chain couples TRBV19 to TRBJ2-3; 10 bases line up with TRBD2. The CDR3 totals 17 residues. Germline V gene lookup returns CDR1 LNHDA and CDR2 SQIVND (reference sequence). The V and J ends lost 4 bases and 7 bases, in that order; junction bases with no gene match: 14. CDR3 sequence (DNA): TGTGCCAGTAGTACTTTATCCCATAGCGGGAGGAAGTATACGCAGTATTTT. This gives the protein CASSTLSHSGRKYTQYF.

This clone was observed a few times. The V gene is TRBV19, the J gene TRBJ1-2; 9 nucleotides agree with TRBD1. The CDR3 is made up of 14 amino acids. Trimming took 5 bases from V and 5 from J; bases not matched to a gene: 6. Germline values: CDR1 LNHDA, CDR2 SQIVND (reference sequence). The CDR3 protein is CASSHRGPVYGYTF. The CDR3 coding sequence is TGTGCCAGTAGTCACAGGGGGCCAGTATATGGCTACACCTTC. The full variable domain, with the rest looked up from reference TRBV19 and TRBJ1-2, is DGGITQSPKYLFRKEGQNVTLSCEQNLNHDAMYWYRQDPGQGLRLIYYSQIVNDFQKGDIAEGYSVSREKKESFPLTVTSAQKNPTAFYLCASSHRGPVYGYTFGSGTRLTVV.

The chain joins TRBV2 to TRBJ2-1; 9 bases align to TRBD2. CDR3 length equals 15 residues. The J segment lost 1 base and the V segment lost 7 bases, leaving 5 bases of the junction unmatched. Germline CDR1 and CDR2: SNHLY and FYNNEI. The CDR3 here is CASIGLARSYNEQFF. The DNA for the CDR3 is TGTGCCAGCATCGGACTAGCGAGATCCTACAATGAGCAGTTCTTC.

The V and J genes are TRBV14 and TRBJ2-5; D is perhaps TRBD2 (6 bases). The CDR3 consists of 16 residues. Trimming took 0 bases from V and 2 from J, leaving 13 bases between them. Germline assignment: CDR1 SGHDN and CDR2 FVKESK. The CDR3 bases are TGTGCCAGCAGCCAAGATATGGGACTGGTACAAGAGACCCAGTACTTC. Protein sequence: CASSQDMGLVQETQYF. Looking up the rest from reference TRBV14 and TRBJ2-5 gives the full variable domain: EAGVTQFPSHSVIEKGQTVTLRCDPISGHDNLYWYRRVMGKEIKFLLHFVKESKQDESGMPNNRFLAERTGGTYSTLKVQPAELEDSGVYFCASSQDMGLVQETQYFGPGTRLLVL.

This rearrangement joins TRBV5-4 to TRBJ2-3; 11 nucleotides match TRBD2. After removal of 3 bases from V and 2 bases from J, the junction contained 5 bases not matched to a gene. Germline V gene data show CDR1 as SGHNT and CDR2 as YYREEE (reference sequence). The CDR3 consists of 16 residues. The CDR3, as DNA: TGTGCCAGCAGCTCCGGGACTAGCGGTATCACAGATACGCAGTATTTT. Translation gives CASSSGTSGITDTQYF.

The V and J genes are TRBV5-4 and TRBJ2-5; 9 nucleotides agree with TRBD2. V gave up 0 bases and J gave up 5 bases; unmatched junction bases: 11. Germline V lookup: CDR1 SGHNT, CDR2 YYREEE (reference sequence). The CDR3 is 17 amino acids. DNA for the CDR3: TGTGCCAGCAGCTTGGAGGCGGGAGGGCTCGAAGGGGAGACCCAGTACTTC. As protein: CASSLEAGGLEGETQYF.

The chain uses TRBV27 and TRBJ2-7; TRBD2 matches 10 bases. Germline values: CDR1 MNHEY, CDR2 SMNVEV (reference sequence). This CDR3 is built from 14 residues. After removal of 4 bases from V and 3 bases from J, the junction contained 3 bases not matched to a gene. CDR3 in DNA: TGTGCCAGCAGTTGGACTAGCGGACTCTACGAGCAGTACTTC. Translated, it gives CASSWTSGLYEQYF.

The chain has TRBV7-9 and TRBJ1-4; 7 nucleotides match TRBD1. Germline V lookup: CDR1 SEHNR, CDR2 FQNEAQ (reference sequence). The CDR3 is made up of 14 amino acids. V trimming: 5 bases; J trimming: 10 bases; junction bases outside the gene matches: 10. This chain's CDR3 is CASSIQGVEGKLFF. The CDR3 DNA reads TGTGCCAGCAGCATTCAGGGGGTAGAGGGAAAACTGTTTTTT.

The rearrangement uses TRBV7-9 and TRBJ2-1; D might be TRBD1 or TRBD2, each matching 5 bases. This CDR3 is 13 amino acids long. Germline CDR1 SEHNR, CDR2 FQNEAQ (reference sequence). Trimming stripped 1 base from V and 12 bases from J, with 13 bases between. The CDR3 DNA sequence: TGTGCCAGCAGCTTAGGCAGGGTGAGCGGGCAGTTCTTC. The encoded protein is CASSLGRVSGQFF. Together with reference TRBV7-9 and TRBJ2-1, the CDR3 gives the full variable domain: DTGVSQNPRHKITKRGQNVTFRCDPISEHNRLYWYRQTLGQGPEFLTYFQNEAQLEKSRLLSDRFSAERPKGSFSTLEIQRTEQGDSAMYLCASSLGRVSGQFFGPGTRLTVL.